Below, 32 T cell receptor beta chains from the same sample are listed, as sequenced in a study of beta chain features in type 1 diabetes. The study, taken as a whole, reports: Moderate yet significant TCRB CDR3 shortening was seen in Type 1 diabetes patients in all four CD4+ subsets.

Expressed TCRB transcripts were sequenced because the entire RNA isolate underwent reverse transcription. Assay used: immunoSEQ multiplex PCR; TCRdb lists only in-frame clones, some missing. The table has about 70,000 clones, around 49% seen once. No antigen is known for these receptors. The sample consisted of central memory CD4+ T cells from blood. The receptors were gathered from a man aged 25-45 years with type 1 diabetes.

The V gene is TRBV5-1, the J gene TRBJ1-6; a possible D gene is TRBD1 (5 bases). The V gene lost 0 bases and the J gene lost 10 bases, with 11 bases spanning the gap. Germline V CDR1 and CDR2: SGHRS, YFSETQ. The CDR3 is 14 residues long. The CDR3: CASSLEAGKSPLHF. Here the CDR3 DNA reads TGCGCCAGCAGCTTGGAGGCAGGGAAGTCACCCCTCCACTTT.

This clone has more than one count but fewer than ten. The rearrangement uses TRBV7-6 and TRBJ2-7; D is possibly TRBD1 (6 bases). Germline V gene lookup returns CDR1 SGHVS and CDR2 FNYEAQ. V shed 5 bases and J shed 5 bases, with 13 bases lying between them. The CDR3 extends over 13 amino acids. CDR3 loop: CASSRGTSNEQYF. The CDR3, as DNA: TGTGCCAGCAGCCGAGGGACATCCAACGAGCAGTACTTC. The complete variable domain, with remaining parts taken from reference TRBV7-6 and TRBJ2-7, reads GAGVSQSPRYKVTKRGQDVALRCDPISGHVSLYWYRQALGQGPEFLTYFNYEAQQDKSGLPNDRFSAERPEGSISTLTIQRTEQRDSAMYRCASSRGTSNEQYFGPGTRLTVT.

Only a few counts were recorded for this clone. V and J are TRBV23-1 and TRBJ1-1, with 7 nucleotides matching TRBD1. TRBV23-1 is sorted into the ORF group, with uncertain function. This CDR3 is built from 15 residues. Trimming at V came to 8 bases and at J to 4 bases, leaving 13 bases not matched to a gene. The CDR3 region is CASCRDSRHPTEAFF. The CDR3, as DNA: TGCGCCAGCTGCCGGGACAGTCGTCATCCCACTGAAGCTTTCTTT.

This clone occurred a few times. V usage is TRBV30 and J usage is TRBJ2-3; TRBD2 matches 8 bases. Germline lookup yields CDR1 GTSNPN and CDR2 SVGIG (reference sequence). The CDR3 runs 14 residues. V lost 3 bases and J lost 5; bases outside the gene matches: 7. The CDR3 loop reads CAWRPGGIGDTQYF. The CDR3 nucleotides read TGTGCCTGGAGGCCGGGAGGGATTGGAGATACGCAGTATTTT.

The chain links TRBV13 to TRBJ2-1, with TRBD1 matching 7 bases. CDR3 length: 14 residues. Germline V lookup: CDR1 PRHDT, CDR2 FYEKMQ (reference sequence). The ends lost 5 bases at V and 9 bases at J; junction bases unmatched: 10. The CDR3 loop is CASSPGGGGLEQFF. CDR3 sequence (DNA): TGTGCCAGCAGCCCAGGGGGTGGGGGTCTTGAGCAGTTCTTC.

The chain links TRBV5-1 to TRBJ1-1, with 9 bases matching TRBD1. The J segment lost 1 base and the V segment lost 4 bases, leaving 5 bases of the junction unmatched. CDR3 length: 15 amino acids. CDR1 is SGHRS and CDR2 is YFSETQ in the germline V gene. CDR3 sequence: CASSPQGAKNTEAFF. CDR3 DNA sequence: TGCGCCAGCAGCCCACAGGGGGCGAAGAACACTGAAGCTTTCTTT.

This clone occurred once. The chain uses TRBV4-1 and TRBJ1-1, with D perhaps matching TRBD1 (5 bases). Germline V gene sequence: CDR1 MGHRA, CDR2 YSYEKL. CDR3 length equals 15 residues. Deletions cut 0 bases from V and 5 bases from J, with 13 bases between. The CDR3 DNA reads TGCGCCAGCAGCCAAGATCCGGCAGGGCGAACTGAAGCTTTCTTT. Translating it yields CASSQDPAGRTEAFF.

CDR3 DNA: TGTGCCAGCAGTTCCCCGGACACCATGTACAATGAGCAGTTCTTC. Translation: CASSSPDTMYNEQFF. This chain links TRBV28 with TRBJ2-1; D may be TRBD1 (5 bases). The V gene lost 4 bases and the J gene lost 4 bases, with 14 bases spanning the gap. Germline V gives CDR1 MDHEN, CDR2 SYDVKM. This CDR3 region has 15 residues.

Only a few counts were recorded for this clone. V and J are TRBV11-2 and TRBJ1-1, with 7 positions matching TRBD1. Per germline, CDR1 SGHAT and CDR2 FQNNGV. The CDR3 loop spans 15 amino acids. The J segment lost 1 base and the V segment lost 2 bases, leaving 4 bases of the junction unmatched. The CDR3 nucleotides are TGTGCCAGCAGCTTAACAGGACAGGCGAACACTGAAGCTTTCTTT. Translated: CASSLTGQANTEAFF.

The chain links TRBV4-3 to TRBJ2-1, with unresolved D. Germline loops: CDR1 LGHNA, CDR2 YSLEER. Trimming stripped 0 bases from V and 1 base from J, with 7 bases between. The CDR3 totals 15 residues. CDR3 sequence (DNA): TGCGCCAGCAGCCAAGATCAGGAATCCTACAATGAGCAGTTCTTC. Its protein product is CASSQDQESYNEQFF.

The chain carries TRBV5-1 and TRBJ2-2; 8 bases agree with TRBD1. Trimming took 1 base from V and 5 from J; bases not matched to a gene: 4. CDR1 is SGHRS, CDR2 YFSETQ, per germline. The CDR3 is 15 residues long. CDR3 in DNA: TGCGCCAGCAGCTTGCAGGGGGCTGGTACCGGGGAGCTGTTTTTT. It translates to CASSLQGAGTGELFF.

This clone turned up a few times. J is TRBJ2-1 and V is TRBV5-6; 11 bases match TRBD2. The CDR3 is 16 residues long. Germline values: CDR1 SGHDT, CDR2 YYEEEE. Trimming removed 2 bases from V and 6 bases from J; junction bases left unmatched: 7. Written as DNA, the CDR3 is TGTGCCAGCAGCTTCCCTAGCGGGAGGCGGGGCAATGAGCAGTTCTTC. Its protein is CASSFPSGRRGNEQFF.

V usage is TRBV7-2 and J usage is TRBJ2-3, with a tentative D call TRBD2 (6 bases). Germline CDR1 SGHTA, CDR2 FQGNSA. The CDR3 length is 17 residues. V lost 5 bases to trimming and J lost 2 bases, with 20 bases between them. The CDR3 coding sequence is TGTGCCAGCAGCCTTAGAGGACTACCCAGGAACACAGATACGCAGTATTTT. Translated, it gives CASSLRGLPRNTDTQYF.

The chain employs TRBV7-9 and TRBJ1-2; TRBD1 agrees at 8 bases. This CDR3 has 17 amino acids. The germline V gene has CDR1 SEHNR and CDR2 FQNEAQ (reference sequence). V shed 4 bases and J 5 bases; nucleotides not matched to a gene: 15. The CDR3 coding sequence is TGTGCCAGCAGCTCAGATAATTATCGACAGGGGCCGTATGGCTACACCTTC. This codes for CASSSDNYRQGPYGYTF. The full variable domain, completed using reference TRBV7-9 and TRBJ1-2, is DTGVSQNPRHKITKRGQNVTFRCDPISEHNRLYWYRQTLGQGPEFLTYFQNEAQLEKSRLLSDRFSAERPKGSFSTLEIQRTEQGDSAMYLCASSSDNYRQGPYGYTFGSGTRLTVV.

This clone was picked up a small number of times. The chain carries TRBV7-9 and TRBJ1-4, with D possibly matching TRBD1 (6 bases). The CDR3 has 15 residues. CDR1 SEHNR and CDR2 FQNEAQ come from the germline V gene (reference sequence). Trimming shortened V by 5 bases and J by 3 bases, and 13 bases separated the two germline ends. The CDR3: CASSPRTAANEKLFF. CDR3 DNA: TGTGCCAGCAGCCCACGGACAGCAGCTAATGAAAAACTGTTTTTT. Full variable domain (outside the CDR3, taken from reference TRBV7-9 and TRBJ1-4): DTGVSQNPRHKITKRGQNVTFRCDPISEHNRLYWYRQTLGQGPEFLTYFQNEAQLEKSRLLSDRFSAERPKGSFSTLEIQRTEQGDSAMYLCASSPRTAANEKLFFGSGTQLSVL.

Note on this clone: Other DNA sequences from this sample encode an identical CDR3 as well. The chain combines TRBV7-9 with TRBJ2-5; maybe TRBD2 (5 bases). The V end was cut by 3 bases, the J end by 2 bases, with 10 bases between. The CDR3 loop spans 14 amino acids. Germline V lookup: CDR1 SEHNR, CDR2 FQNEAQ (reference sequence). The DNA for the CDR3 is TGTGCCAGCAGCTTGGCACTAGATCAAGAGACCCAGTACTTC. Its translation is CASSLALDQETQYF.

Only a few counts were recorded for this clone. This chain connects TRBV29-1 to TRBJ1-1, with D perhaps matching TRBD1 (5 bases). The CDR3 consists of 12 residues. Per the germline V gene, CDR1 is SQVTM and CDR2 is ANQGSEA. Trimming cost V 7 bases and J 3 bases, with 12 bases left between them. The chain's CDR3 is CSARDFDTEAFF. Written as DNA, the CDR3 is TGCAGCGCCAGGGATTTTGACACTGAAGCTTTCTTT.

V gene TRBV6-6 combines with J gene TRBJ2-7; no reliable D call. V gave up 4 bases and J gave up 2 bases, with 12 bases separating them. Germline V CDR1 and CDR2: MNHNY, SVGAGI (reference sequence). The CDR3 is 14 amino acids. The CDR3 nucleotides read TGTGCCAGCAGTTCTCCTGGGCAGGCCTACGAGCAGTACTTC. This encodes CASSSPGQAYEQYF.

The rearrangement joins TRBV27 to TRBJ2-1; perhaps TRBD1 as D (6 bases). V dropped 7 bases and J dropped 2 bases, with 12 bases sitting between them. Germline lookup yields CDR1 MNHEY and CDR2 SMNVEV (reference sequence). CDR3 length: 14 residues. The CDR3 loop reads CASKQGIPYNEQFF. CDR3 DNA sequence: TGTGCCAGCAAGCAGGGGATCCCCTACAATGAGCAGTTCTTC.

This chain uses TRBV11-3 with TRBJ2-5; D is possibly TRBD2 (7 bases). The CDR3 sequence is 15 residues long. V was trimmed by 4 bases and J by 6 bases, leaving 18 bases between them. Per the germline V gene, CDR1 is SGHNT and CDR2 is YENEEA. CDR3 amino acids: CASSSSKKGGQTQYF. CDR3 nucleotide sequence: TGTGCCAGCAGCTCCAGTAAAAAGGGGGGGCAGACCCAGTACTTC.

CDR3 loop: CASRGTGDETQYF. For the CDR3, the DNA is TGTGCCAGCAGGGGGACGGGAGATGAGACCCAGTACTTC. V and J are TRBV2 and TRBJ2-5; D might be TRBD2 (6 bases). Trimming pared 6 bases from V and 5 bases from J, leaving 13 bases between. Germline V lookup: CDR1 SNHLY, CDR2 FYNNEI. The CDR3 has 13 residues. The variable domain in full, completed from reference TRBV2 and TRBJ2-5, reads EPEVTQTPSHQVTQMGQEVILRCVPISNHLYFYWYRQILGQKVEFLVSFYNNEISEKSEIFDDQFSVERPDGSNFTLKIRSTKLEDSAMYFCASRGTGDETQYFGPGTRLLVL.

This clone turned up a few times. The genes are TRBV6-5 and TRBJ2-7; 10 bases align to TRBD2. There are 15 residues in the CDR3. With V trimmed by 5 bases and J by 0 bases, 4 bases remained unmatched. Germline V gives CDR1 MNHEY, CDR2 SVGAGI. For the CDR3, the DNA is TGTGCCAGCAGTATAGCGGGAGGCCTCTCCTACGAGCAGTACTTC. Encoded protein: CASSIAGGLSYEQYF.

The V call is TRBV4-2, the J call TRBJ1-1, with 7 bases aligning to TRBD1. Germline V gene lookup returns CDR1 LGHNA and CDR2 YNFKEQ. This CDR3 is built from 15 residues. Trimming at V came to 5 bases and at J to 5 bases, leaving 11 bases not matched to a gene. The CDR3 spells CASSSSRGKGTEAFF. The CDR3 DNA reads TGTGCCAGCAGCTCCTCCAGGGGGAAAGGTACTGAAGCTTTCTTT.

V is TRBV7-2 and J is TRBJ2-2; 14 nucleotides align to TRBD2. The CDR3 is 17 amino acids. With V trimmed by 5 bases and J by 2 bases, 4 bases remained unmatched. Germline V gene lookup returns CDR1 SGHTA and CDR2 FQGNSA. The CDR3 DNA follows: TGTGCCAGCAGCCGGGGACTAGCGGGGGTTAACACCGGGGAGCTGTTTTTT. Protein product: CASSRGLAGVNTGELFF.

The V and J genes are TRBV6-1 and TRBJ1-2, with 10 bases matching TRBD1. The CDR3 has 14 residues. J lost 4 bases, V lost 4 bases, and 3 bases had no gene match. The germline V gene has CDR1 MNHNS and CDR2 SASEGT. CDR3 in amino acids: CASSVGQGGYGYTF. CDR3 coding DNA: TGTGCCAGCAGTGTCGGACAGGGGGGCTATGGCTACACCTTC.

The CDR3 sequence: CASSQGLGTQYF. CDR3 nucleotides: TGCGCCAGCAGCCAAGGCCTCGGTACGCAGTATTTT. This chain joins TRBV4-1 and TRBJ2-3, with D unresolved. Germline V gene data show CDR1 as MGHRA and CDR2 as YSYEKL. Trimming shortened V by 1 base and J by 8 bases, and 7 bases separated the two germline ends. The CDR3 is 12 amino acids.

The V call is TRBV2, the J call TRBJ1-2; 7 nucleotides match TRBD1. J lost 3 bases, V lost 6 bases, and 4 bases had no gene match. CDR1 is SNHLY and CDR2 is FYNNEI in the germline V gene. The CDR3 has 13 amino acids. The CDR3 sequence: CASSAGQYYGYTF. The CDR3 nucleotides read TGTGCCAGCAGCGCGGGACAGTACTATGGCTACACCTTC.

The rearrangement joins TRBV6-1 to TRBJ1-5; TRBD1 aligns across 10 bases. The CDR3 covers 15 residues. V lost 6 bases and J lost 2; bases outside the gene matches: 4. Looked up from germline, CDR1 is MNHNS and CDR2 is SASEGT. CDR3 region: CASRVGQGGNQPQHF. The CDR3 coding sequence is TGTGCCAGCAGGGTTGGACAGGGGGGCAATCAGCCCCAGCATTTT.

This clone showed up just a few times. The gene calls are TRBV11-2 and TRBJ2-4; 9 bases align to TRBD2. The junction had 8 bases not matched to a gene; V was cut back by 5 bases and J by 9 bases. Germline V gene sequence: CDR1 SGHAT, CDR2 FQNNGV. The CDR3 spans 14 residues. CDR3 region: CASSPDSGSVIQYF. The CDR3 nucleotides read TGTGCCAGCAGCCCCGATAGCGGGAGTGTCATTCAGTACTTC.

The V and J genes are TRBV6-5 and TRBJ2-5; D perhaps matches TRBD2 (5 bases). The germline V gene encodes CDR1 MNHEY and CDR2 SVGAGI. With 6 bases removed from V and 5 bases from J, the gap between germline ends came to 13 bases. The CDR3 sequence is 13 residues long. The CDR3 sequence is CASRPPGVETQYF. CDR3 coding DNA: TGTGCCAGCAGACCCCCCGGGGTTGAGACCCAGTACTTC.

V gene TRBV13 combines with J gene TRBJ2-2, with TRBD1 matching over 7 bases. The ends lost 7 bases at V and 6 bases at J; junction bases unmatched: 5. CDR3 length equals 13 residues. The germline V gene has CDR1 PRHDT and CDR2 FYEKMQ (reference sequence). In DNA, the CDR3 is TGTGCCAGCACCGCCCAGGGGGCCGGGGAGCTGTTTTTT. Amino acids: CASTAQGAGELFF.

The chain couples TRBV6-6 to TRBJ2-5, with 12 bases lining up with TRBD1. With 6 bases clipped from V and 5 bases from J, the junction kept 7 bases outside the gene matches. Germline V gives CDR1 MNHNY, CDR2 SVGAGI (reference sequence). This CDR3 has 15 residues. The CDR3 DNA reads as TGTGCCAGCAGACCGGGGACAGGGGGCTTGGAGACCCAGTACTTC. Its translation is CASRPGTGGLETQYF.